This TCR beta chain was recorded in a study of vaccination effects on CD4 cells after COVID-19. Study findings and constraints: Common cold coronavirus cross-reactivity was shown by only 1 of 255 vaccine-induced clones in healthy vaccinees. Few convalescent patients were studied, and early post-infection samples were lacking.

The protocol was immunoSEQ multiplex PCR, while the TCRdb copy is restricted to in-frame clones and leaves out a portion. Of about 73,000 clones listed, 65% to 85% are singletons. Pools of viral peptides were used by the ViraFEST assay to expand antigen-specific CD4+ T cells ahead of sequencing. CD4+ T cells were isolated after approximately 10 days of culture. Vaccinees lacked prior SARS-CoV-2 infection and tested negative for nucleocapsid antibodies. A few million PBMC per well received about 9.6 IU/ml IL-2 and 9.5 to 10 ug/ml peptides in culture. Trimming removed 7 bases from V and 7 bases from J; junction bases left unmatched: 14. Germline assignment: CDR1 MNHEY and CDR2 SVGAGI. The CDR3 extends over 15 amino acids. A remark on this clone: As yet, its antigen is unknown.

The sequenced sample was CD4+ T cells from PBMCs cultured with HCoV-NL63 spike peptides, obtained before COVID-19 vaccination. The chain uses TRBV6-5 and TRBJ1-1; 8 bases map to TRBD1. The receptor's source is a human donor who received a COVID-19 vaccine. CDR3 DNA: TGTGCCAGCACCTACTACCCGACAGGGGTCGGTGAAGCTTTCTTT. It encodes CASTYYPTGVGEAFF.